The T cell receptor (beta chain) under discussion was sequenced for a study of OX40 agonist ivuxolimab in advanced cancers. Study as a whole: Patients received ivuxolimab, an intravenous treatment, every 2 weeks at 0.01 to 10 mg/kg.

Libraries were prepared by immunoSEQ multiplex PCR; TCRdb keeps only in-frame clonotypes and omits some of them. Here the sample spans approximately 74,000 clones, about 80% being singletons. CDR3 length: 13 amino acids. Trimming took 2 bases from V and 4 from J; bases not matched to a gene: 1. CDR1 is SGHRS, CDR2 YFSETQ, per germline. This clone was observed once. Collection of blood occurred at baseline, at cycle 4 day 1, and at cycle 7 day 1. The sequenced sample was CD4+ or CD8+ T cells sorted from blood, obtained in a trial of the OX40 agonist ivuxolimab. The V and J genes are TRBV5-1 and TRBJ2-5; 8 nucleotides agree with TRBD2. This TCR was recovered from an adult with an advanced solid tumor such as melanoma, head and neck, liver or kidney cancer. CDR3 residues: CASSLAGVETQYF. CDR3 coding DNA: TGCGCCAGCAGCTTAGCGGGAGTAGAGACCCAGTACTTC. Supplemented by reference TRBV5-1 and TRBJ2-5, the full variable domain reads KAGVTQTPRYLIKTRGQQVTLSCSPISGHRSVSWYQQTPGQGLQFLFEYFSETQRNKGNFPGRFSGRQFSNSRSEMNVSTLELGDSALYLCASSLAGVETQYFGPGTRLLVL.